A single sample is the source of the 29 T cell receptor beta chains below, sequenced in a study of Tregs in tolerant kidney transplant recipients. The repertoire was sequenced with immunoSEQ multiplex PCR; TCRdb's copy has only in-frame clones and lacks some. Here the sample spans more than 12,000 clones, roughly 77% being singletons. The sample consisted of Tregs from blood, taken before the transplant. These receptor sequences come from a human donor who received a combined kidney and bone marrow transplant.

This chain connects TRBV29-1 to TRBJ2-7; perhaps TRBD1 as D (6 bases). Trimming left V 5 bases short and J 2 bases short, with 13 bases between. The germline gives CDR1 SQVTM, CDR2 ANQGSEA. The CDR3 is 13 residues long. CDR3 protein: CSVKTGHAYEQYF. Written as DNA, the CDR3 is TGCAGCGTTAAGACAGGTCATGCCTACGAGCAGTACTTC.

The CDR3 here is CATRTGETQYF. For the CDR3, the DNA is TGTGCCACTCGGACAGGGGAGACCCAGTACTTC. V and J are TRBV10-3 and TRBJ2-5, with 8 bases identical to TRBD1. The germline V gene encodes CDR1 ENHRY and CDR2 SYGVKD. The length of the CDR3 is 11 residues. Trimming took 10 bases from V and 5 from J; bases not matched to a gene: 3.

The V call is TRBV5-1, the J call TRBJ2-5; 7 bases align to TRBD2. The junction had 2 bases not matched to a gene; V was cut back by 7 bases and J by 5 bases. The CDR3 extends over 11 amino acids. In germline, CDR1 is SGHRS, CDR2 YFSETQ. This CDR3 reads CASSAGETQYF. For the CDR3, the DNA is TGCGCCAGCTCAGCGGGGGAGACCCAGTACTTC.

The gene calls are TRBV7-2 and TRBJ1-2; TRBD1 agrees at 12 bases. The length of the CDR3 is 14 residues. Germline V lookup: CDR1 SGHTA, CDR2 FQGNSA. Unmatched junction bases numbered 0, after V lost 3 bases and J lost 4 bases. The CDR3 nucleotides are TGTGCCAGCAGCTTGGGACAGGGGGCCTATGGCTACACCTTC. Translation: CASSLGQGAYGYTF.

The chain combines TRBV28 with TRBJ2-7, with TRBD1 matching 7 bases. The CDR3 loop spans 11 amino acids. The V gene end was trimmed by 6 bases and the J gene end by 7 bases; junction bases not matched to a gene: 3. CDR1 MDHEN and CDR2 SYDVKM come from the germline V gene. The chain's CDR3 is CASRTGWEQYF. The CDR3 DNA sequence: TGTGCCAGCAGGACAGGGTGGGAGCAGTACTTC.

The gene calls are TRBV19 and TRBJ1-2; D may be TRBD1 (6 bases). CDR1 is LNHDA and CDR2 is SQIVND in the germline V gene (reference sequence). This CDR3 comprises 14 residues. The V gene lost 4 bases and the J gene lost 2 bases, with 11 bases spanning the gap. CDR3 bases: TGTGCCAGTAGTACCAATACAGGGAACTATGGCTACACCTTC. Translated, it gives CASSTNTGNYGYTF.

The V call is TRBV5-5, the J call TRBJ2-3; D perhaps matches TRBD1 (5 bases). This CDR3 has 12 residues. The V gene lost 1 base and the J gene lost 14 bases, with 14 bases spanning the gap. The germline gives CDR1 SGHKS, CDR2 YYEKEE (reference sequence). Here the CDR3 reads CASSLQGWSLYF. The CDR3 DNA follows: TGTGCCAGCAGCTTGCAGGGTTGGAGCCTGTATTTT.

V is TRBV7-2 and J is TRBJ1-2; TRBD1 matches 8 bases. V lost 1 base to trimming and J lost 8 bases; unmatched junction nucleotides: 9. CDR3 length: 15 amino acids. CDR1 and CDR2 (germline): SGHTA, FQGNSA. CDR3: CASSLVGPGGDGYTF. The CDR3 DNA reads as TGTGCCAGCAGCTTAGTGGGGCCAGGGGGCGACGGCTACACCTTC.

The chain carries TRBV11-2 and TRBJ2-7; 9 bases are a match to TRBD1. CDR3 length: 12 amino acids. Looked up from germline, CDR1 is SGHAT and CDR2 is FQNNGV. The V gene end was trimmed by 3 bases and the J gene end by 9 bases; junction bases not matched to a gene: 3. This CDR3 is CASSLGQGRQYF. The CDR3 DNA is TGTGCCAGCAGCTTGGGACAGGGACGGCAGTACTTC.

Details on this clone: The junction does not match germline at one end; this may be a read error. This rearrangement joins TRBV27 to TRBJ2-6, with 8 positions matching TRBD2. This CDR3 comprises 16 residues. CDR1 and CDR2 (germline): MNHEY, SMNVEV (reference sequence). In nucleotides, the CDR3 is TGTGCCAGCAGCTTATCGGCGGGAGGTGGGGCCAACGTCCTGACTTTC. Amino acids: CASSLSAGGGANVLTF.

This clone was seen just once. The chain links TRBV5-1 to TRBJ2-3, with D possibly being TRBD2 (6 bases). The ends were cut back, 4 bases at V and 4 bases at J, with 19 bases in the middle. Germline V gene sequence: CDR1 SGHRS, CDR2 YFSETQ. CDR3 length equals 16 residues. The DNA of the CDR3 is TGCGCCAGCAGCCGGTGGAGTGGAGGAGGGTCAGATACGCAGTATTTT. Protein sequence: CASSRWSGGGSDTQYF.

The genes are TRBV5-1 and TRBJ2-1; 10 bases line up with TRBD2. The CDR3 is made up of 20 amino acids. Germline CDR1 reads SGHRS; CDR2 reads YFSETQ. V trimming: 4 bases; J trimming: 2 bases; junction bases outside the gene matches: 18. Written as DNA, the CDR3 is TGCGCCAGCAGCACTACTCCTCACCGACTAGCGGGCTCCCCCTACAATGAGCAGTTCTTC. As protein: CASSTTPHRLAGSPYNEQFF.

CDR3 sequence reads: CASSPRTGGEEPQHF. The CDR3, as DNA: TGTGCCAGCAGCCCCCGGACAGGGGGCGAGGAGCCCCAGCATTTT. This chain connects TRBV4-2 to TRBJ1-5; TRBD1 agrees at 11 bases. CDR3 length: 15 amino acids. The J segment lost 8 bases and the V segment lost 4 bases, leaving 7 bases of the junction unmatched. Germline V gives CDR1 LGHNA, CDR2 YNFKEQ.

This chain connects TRBV10-1 to TRBJ1-2; 7 bases are a match to TRBD1. The length of the CDR3 is 14 residues. With V trimmed by 0 bases and J by 8 bases, 6 bases remained unmatched. Germline CDR1 is WNHNN and CDR2 is SYGVQD (reference sequence). Here the CDR3 DNA reads TGCGCCAGCAGTGAGTCAGGGGGCTCCGGGGGCTACACCTTC. It specifies CASSESGGSGGYTF.

The chain carries TRBV27 and TRBJ2-1, with 12 bases lining up with TRBD2. V shed 6 bases and J 8 bases; nucleotides not matched to a gene: 8. Germline-derived CDR1 and CDR2 are MNHEY and SMNVEV (reference sequence). This CDR3 comprises 15 residues. Here the CDR3 DNA reads TGTGCCAGCAGGCCTCTAGCGGGGGGGAGCTATGAGCAGTTCTTC. Its translation: CASRPLAGGSYEQFF.

The rearrangement joins TRBV7-9 to TRBJ1-5; 10 bases line up with TRBD1. The germline gives CDR1 SEHNR, CDR2 FQNEAQ (reference sequence). CDR3 length: 16 residues. V was pared by 1 base and J by 2 bases, with 2 bases of the junction left unmatched. The DNA for the CDR3 is TGTGCCAGCAGCTTAGGGACAGGGGGGCGCAATCAGCCCCAGCATTTT. Translating gives CASSLGTGGRNQPQHF.

This sequence joins TRBV7-6 and TRBJ1-6, with 8 bases fitting TRBD1. Per germline, CDR1 SGHVS and CDR2 FNYEAQ. The J segment lost 6 bases and the V segment lost 0 bases, leaving 4 bases of the junction unmatched. This CDR3 region has 16 residues. Written as DNA, the CDR3 is TGTGCCAGCAGCTTAGCTGGGACAGGTACTAATTCACCCCTCCACTTT. Protein: CASSLAGTGTNSPLHF.

Only one count was recorded for this clone. V gene TRBV9 combines with J gene TRBJ2-3, with 12 nucleotides matching TRBD2. Per the germline V gene, CDR1 is SGDLS and CDR2 is YYNGEE. V lost 3 bases to trimming and J lost 5 bases; unmatched junction nucleotides: 7. This CDR3 spans 16 amino acids. The CDR3 DNA sequence: TGTGCCAGCAGCGCCGAACTAGCGGGGGGAAGAGATACGCAGTATTTT. Translating it yields CASSAELAGGRDTQYF.

V gene TRBV7-2 combines with J gene TRBJ1-5, with unresolved D. There are 12 residues in the CDR3. The V gene's germline CDR1 is SGHTA and CDR2 FQGNSA. V was clipped by 4 bases and J by 3 bases, with 4 bases between them. The CDR3, as DNA: TGTGCCAGCAGCTCCTACAATCAGCCCCAGCATTTT. Amino acids: CASSSYNQPQHF.

This clone was recorded only once. The gene calls are TRBV6-5 and TRBJ1-3; D unresolved. CDR1 and CDR2 from the germline V gene are MNHEY and SVGAGI. The CDR3 spans 13 residues. Trimming cost V 6 bases and J 4 bases, with 10 bases left between them. The CDR3 DNA reads TGTGCCAGCAGGGAATCCGGGGGAAACACCATATATTTT. Protein sequence: CASRESGGNTIYF.

The gene calls are TRBV6-1 and TRBJ1-2, with 9 bases that match TRBD1. The CDR3 totals 17 residues. After removal of 2 bases from V and 4 bases from J, the junction contained 11 bases not matched to a gene. The germline V gene has CDR1 MNHNS and CDR2 SASEGT. The CDR3 nucleotides are TGTGCCAGCAGTGAACACACCGGGACAGGGAGCCCCTATGGCTACACCTTC. It yields the protein CASSEHTGTGSPYGYTF.

The V gene is TRBV6-6, the J gene TRBJ1-5; D is possibly TRBD1 (5 bases). The CDR3 covers 16 residues. CDR1 is MNHNY and CDR2 is SVGAGI in the germline V gene (reference sequence). Trimming removed 5 bases at V and 3 bases at J, with 17 bases between. The CDR3 DNA sequence: TGTGCCAGCAGTCCCCCCTCCTGGGGGGACAATCAGCCCCAGCATTTT. Amino acid sequence: CASSPPSWGDNQPQHF.

The V and J genes are TRBV27 and TRBJ2-2; 7 bases are shared with TRBD2. V trimming: 6 bases; J trimming: 8 bases; junction bases outside the gene matches: 6. From germline, CDR1 is MNHEY and CDR2 SMNVEV (reference sequence). CDR3 size: 13 residues. CDR3 residues: CASRETSSGELFF. The CDR3 nucleotides are TGTGCCAGCAGGGAGACTAGCTCGGGGGAGCTGTTTTTT.

The chain combines TRBV11-2 with TRBJ2-1, with TRBD2 as a possible D gene (5 bases). The germline CDR1 and CDR2 sequences are SGHAT and FQNNGV. The CDR3 runs to 15 residues. The V and J ends lost 7 bases and 5 bases respectively, with 18 bases between them. The chain's CDR3 is CASTGWEPDNNEQFF. Written as DNA, the CDR3 is TGTGCCAGCACTGGGTGGGAGCCCGATAACAATGAGCAGTTCTTC.

This chain links TRBV19 with TRBJ1-2; 8 positions agree with TRBD1. The CDR3 consists of 15 residues. The germline CDR1 and CDR2 sequences are LNHDA and SQIVND (reference sequence). J gave up 1 base and V 3 bases, and 4 bases lay outside the gene matches. The CDR3 nucleotides are TGTGCCAGTAGTATCGACAGGGGATTTAACTATGGCTACACCTTC. This sequence encodes CASSIDRGFNYGYTF. The full variable domain, in which reference TRBV19 and TRBJ1-2 provide the parts outside the CDR3, is DGGITQSPKYLFRKEGQNVTLSCEQNLNHDAMYWYRQDPGQGLRLIYYSQIVNDFQKGDIAEGYSVSREKKESFPLTVTSAQKNPTAFYLCASSIDRGFNYGYTFGSGTRLTVV.

The rearrangement uses TRBV7-9 and TRBJ1-4; D not resolved. Germline CDR1 SEHNR, CDR2 FQNEAQ (reference sequence). This CDR3 comprises 14 residues. The V end lost 5 bases, the J end lost 8 bases, and 15 bases lay between the germline ends. The CDR3 sequence: CASSLGIREEKLFF. CDR3 nucleotide sequence: TGTGCCAGCAGCCTCGGGATTCGAGAAGAAAAACTGTTTTTT.

The chain carries TRBV29-1 and TRBJ2-7; TRBD2 matches 13 bases. The length of the CDR3 is 19 residues. Germline V gene data show CDR1 as SQVTM and CDR2 as ANQGSEA. The J segment lost 4 bases and the V segment lost 4 bases, leaving 19 bases of the junction unmatched. In nucleotides, the CDR3 is TGCAGCGTTGTCCCCTGGACGGCCGGACTAGCGGGGGAGGGTTACGAGCAGTACTTC. Residues: CSVVPWTAGLAGEGYEQYF.

DNA of the CDR3: TGTGCCAGCAGCTTAGCTAGCGGGACACACAATGAGCAGTTCTTC. This encodes CASSLASGTHNEQFF. This sequence joins TRBV11-2 and TRBJ2-1, with 9 bases matching TRBD2. V lost 1 base and J lost 5; bases outside the gene matches: 3. CDR3 length equals 15 residues. Germline loops: CDR1 SGHAT, CDR2 FQNNGV.

The J gene is TRBJ1-1, the V gene TRBV20-1; D gene unclear. V gave up 1 base and J gave up 10 bases, with 10 bases separating them. This CDR3 has 11 amino acids. The germline V gene encodes CDR1 DFQATT and CDR2 SNEGSKA (reference sequence). For the CDR3, the DNA is TGCAGTGCTAGAGTCTGGTCGGGAGCTTTCTTT. This sequence encodes CSARVWSGAFF.